The text below deals with one T cell receptor (beta chain). J lost 4 bases, V lost 3 bases, and 7 bases had no gene match. CDR3 length equals 14 residues. Germline assignment: CDR1 DFQATT and CDR2 SNEGSKA (reference sequence). This specimen comes from a study of blood T cell repertoires in COVID-19. Study-level background: Researchers got acute and convalescent COVID-19 samples from the United States, Italy and Spain. T cells, B-cell-depleted T cells, or PBMCs provided the cDNA or gDNA that served as material.

In the original workflow: How many nucleated cells were present was estimated from reference gene primer amplification. Only in-frame clones appear in the TCRdb table, and some are missing; sequencing was by immunoSEQ multiplex PCR. V and J calls and clone size are given by that table; D and trimming were obtained from the DNA. The sample yields fewer than 300,000 clones, more than 70% seen once. The rearrangement joins TRBV20-1 to TRBJ2-3; TRBD1 agrees at 7 bases. The receptor was isolated from a woman aged 18-29 years with acute or convalescent COVID-19. The specimen was peripheral blood. The CDR3 sequence: CSASSSQGADTQYF. DNA for the CDR3: TGCAGTGCTAGTTCGTCGCAGGGGGCAGATACGCAGTATTTT.